These 11 T cell receptor beta chains share one sample of origin, sequenced in a study of T-cell memory formation after mild COVID-19. TCRdb re-called the 5' RACE reads through MiXCR, storing one row per CDR3 protein. This sample has about 470,000 distinct CDR3 sequences; more than 20% occur once, and the top ten carry approximately 12%. Sequencing was done on a sample of PBMCs or a T cell subset sorted from them (not recorded which). The receptors originated from an adult woman who had mild COVID-19 (a few samples of this study predate the infection). Cell type and time point are not known.

The chain joins TRBV6-6 to TRBJ2-4, with D perhaps assigned TRBD1 or TRBD2 (5 bases each). V was trimmed by 2 bases and J by 8 bases, leaving 10 bases between them. The CDR3 runs to 13 residues. Germline-derived CDR1 and CDR2 are MNHNY and SVGAGI (reference sequence). CDR3: CASSYPGTHIQYF. The CDR3 DNA reads as TGTGCCAGCAGTTACCCTGGGACCCACATTCAGTACTTC.

The CDR3 nucleotides are TGCGCCAGCAGCCAAGAAGTTGGCGGGGGGGCGATTACTGAGACCCAGTACTTC. It translates to CASSQEVGGGAITETQYF. This chain connects TRBV4-1 to TRBJ2-5; 9 bases align to TRBD2. The CDR3 covers 18 residues. V gave up 0 bases and J gave up 5 bases; unmatched junction bases: 13. The V gene's germline CDR1 is MGHRA and CDR2 YSYEKL.

This clonotype was counted only a few times. The chain joins TRBV18 to TRBJ2-3; no definite D call. Germline V gene sequence: CDR1 KGHSH, CDR2 LQKENI. The CDR3 loop spans 14 amino acids. The V end was cut by 2 bases, the J end by 5 bases, with 11 bases between. In nucleotides, the CDR3 is TGTGCCAGCTCACCATCGGTGACCGGAGATACGCAGTATTTT. Its translation: CASSPSVTGDTQYF. Full variable domain (rest looked up from reference TRBV18 and TRBJ2-3): NAGVMQNPRHLVRRRGQEARLRCSPMKGHSHVYWYRQLPEEGLKFMVYLQKENIIDESGMPKERFSAEFPKEGPSILRIQQVVRGDSAAYFCASSPSVTGDTQYFGPGTRLTVL.

This clonotype was picked up a small number of times. CDR3 bases: TGTGCCAGCAGTGAATATAGGGATGCCTCCTACGAGCAGTACTTC. This codes for CASSEYRDASYEQYF. The V gene is TRBV25-1, the J gene TRBJ2-7; D unclear. Germline CDR1 reads MGHDK; CDR2 reads SYGVNS. The length of the CDR3 is 15 residues. The V and J ends lost 0 bases and 0 bases respectively, with 9 bases between them.

This clonotype has just a few counts. The chain uses TRBV7-6 and TRBJ1-1; D gene ambiguous. The CDR3 totals 15 residues. Trimming took 0 bases from V and 2 from J, leaving 10 bases between them. Germline V lookup: CDR1 SGHVS, CDR2 FNYEAQ. Here the CDR3 reads CASSLAWSGNTEAFF. The CDR3 DNA reads TGTGCCAGCAGCTTAGCGTGGAGCGGTAACACTGAAGCTTTCTTT. Together with reference TRBV7-6 and TRBJ1-1, the CDR3 gives the full variable domain: GAGVSQSPRYKVTKRGQDVALRCDPISGHVSLYWYRQALGQGPEFLTYFNYEAQQDKSGLPNDRFSAERPEGSISTLTIQRTEQRDSAMYRCASSLAWSGNTEAFFGQGTRLTVV.

Only a few counts were recorded for this clonotype. The chain is built from TRBV7-2 and TRBJ2-3; 12 bases align to TRBD2. The CDR3 consists of 16 residues. Germline V lookup: CDR1 SGHTA, CDR2 FQGNSA. With 4 bases clipped from V and 3 bases from J, the junction kept 5 bases outside the gene matches. The CDR3 spells CASSSSLAGGTDTQYF. The CDR3 nucleotides read TGTGCCAGCAGCTCCTCCCTAGCGGGGGGGACAGATACGCAGTATTTT.

The chain employs TRBV20-1 and TRBJ2-1; TRBD2 agrees at 7 bases. CDR1 DFQATT and CDR2 SNEGSKA come from the germline V gene (reference sequence). The CDR3 has 19 residues. Trimming took 2 bases from V and 4 from J; bases not matched to a gene: 20. The CDR3 sequence: CSARPILSGKSTRYNEQFF. CDR3 DNA sequence: TGCAGTGCTAGACCGATACTAAGCGGGAAATCAACCCGGTACAATGAGCAGTTCTTC.

This clonotype appeared a few times. The V call is TRBV7-2, the J call TRBJ1-1, with D possibly TRBD1 on 5 matching bases. Per germline, CDR1 SGHTA and CDR2 FQGNSA. The CDR3 contains 14 residues. The V end was cut by 6 bases, the J end by 4 bases, with 15 bases between. CDR3 sequence (DNA): TGTGCCAGCAGGAAGCCTTTGGGGGGCACTGAAGCTTTCTTT. It translates to CASRKPLGGTEAFF.

This clonotype was detected only a few times. This chain joins TRBV25-1 and TRBJ2-1, with D possibly being TRBD1 (5 bases). There are 14 residues in the CDR3. Looked up from germline, CDR1 is MGHDK and CDR2 is SYGVNS. V was pared by 6 bases and J by 4 bases, with 13 bases between. CDR3 sequence (DNA): TGTGCCAGCAGCTTCCAGGGTACATACAATGAGCAGTTCTTC. Its protein is CASSFQGTYNEQFF.

This clonotype showed up many times. The V call is TRBV20-1, the J call TRBJ2-1; 12 nucleotides match TRBD2. V lost 0 bases, J lost 10 bases, and 7 bases stayed unmatched. The CDR3 runs 15 residues. CDR1 is DFQATT, CDR2 SNEGSKA, per germline (reference sequence). The CDR3 DNA sequence: TGCAGTGCTAGAGATGTACGGCTAGCGGGAGGGGAGCAGTTCTTC. As protein: CSARDVRLAGGEQFF.

This clonotype has just a few counts. The chain combines TRBV5-5 with TRBJ2-1; 8 positions agree with TRBD1. The CDR3 spans 15 residues. Trimming at V came to 1 base and at J to 7 bases, leaving 7 bases not matched to a gene. Germline V gives CDR1 SGHKS, CDR2 YYEKEE (reference sequence). This CDR3 reads CASSLRQGAGNEQFF. The DNA of the CDR3 is TGTGCCAGCAGCTTGCGGCAGGGGGCAGGGAATGAGCAGTTCTTC.